The 32 T cell receptor beta chains below come from one sample, sequenced in a study of CD8 T cells in Susac syndrome. A quantity of about 0.45 to 1 ug RNA underwent reverse transcription using random hexamers. MiXCR, applied by TCRdb to the immunoSEQ multiplex PCR reads, yields one record per CDR3 protein. This table holds some 170,000 distinct CDR3 sequences, 90% to 95% found once. The sequencing sample was made of CD4+ T cells from PBMCs. The receptors here all came from a human donor with Susac syndrome.

The chain uses TRBV7-9 and TRBJ2-3; TRBD2 might be the D (6 bases). The CDR3 is made up of 15 amino acids. V lost 3 bases and J 4 bases, leaving 14 bases between the germline ends. The germline V gene encodes CDR1 SEHNR and CDR2 FQNEAQ (reference sequence). CDR3 region: CASSLRGGAADTQYF. For the CDR3, the DNA is TGTGCCAGCAGCTTGCGGGGTGGAGCGGCAGATACGCAGTATTTT.

The V gene is TRBV5-1, the J gene TRBJ2-7; 7 bases line up with TRBD2. V trimming: 0 bases; J trimming: 3 bases; junction bases outside the gene matches: 9. This CDR3 is 16 amino acids long. Germline V lookup: CDR1 SGHRS, CDR2 YFSETQ. The CDR3 sequence: CASSLASGGRGYEQYF. In nucleotides, the CDR3 is TGCGCCAGCAGCTTGGCCTCCGGGGGGAGGGGCTACGAGCAGTACTTC.

The chain carries TRBV12-3 or TRBV12-4 and TRBJ2-3, with D perhaps given as TRBD1 or TRBD2 (5 bases each). Trimming left V 8 bases short and J 0 bases short, with 15 bases between. The CDR3 extends over 15 amino acids. CDR3 residues: CASGEGITSTDTQYF. In DNA form, the CDR3 reads TGTGCCAGCGGTGAGGGGATAACTAGCACAGATACGCAGTATTTT.

The J gene is TRBJ2-3, the V gene TRBV28, with TRBD1 matching 8 bases. V lost 4 bases to trimming and J lost 2 bases; unmatched junction nucleotides: 5. Germline CDR1 and CDR2: MDHEN and SYDVKM. The CDR3 has 15 residues. In DNA form, the CDR3 reads TGTGCCAGCAGTTCAAGGGACAGGAACACAGATACGCAGTATTTT. This translates into CASSSRDRNTDTQYF. Full variable domain (missing parts from reference TRBV28 and TRBJ2-3): DVKVTQSSRYLVKRTGEKVFLECVQDMDHENMFWYRQDPGLGLRLIYFSYDVKMKEKGDIPEGYSVSREKKERFSLILESASTNQTSMYLCASSSRDRNTDTQYFGPGTRLTVL.

On this clonotype itself: At one of its ends the junction is not consistent with the germline gene, which may arise from a read error. V usage is TRBV30 and J usage is TRBJ2-7; a possible D gene is TRBD2 (5 bases). Per the germline V gene, CDR1 is GTSNPN and CDR2 is SVGIG (reference sequence). The CDR3 extends over 14 amino acids. DNA of the CDR3: TGTGCCGGGAGTAAAGGTTTTTACTCCTACGAGCAGTACTTC. This encodes CAGSKGFYSYEQYF.

The V gene is TRBV5-1, the J gene TRBJ2-3; D call uncertain. This CDR3 has 15 amino acids. V lost 0 bases and J lost 0, with 8 bases in between. CDR1 is SGHRS, CDR2 YFSETQ, per germline. CDR3 nucleotide sequence: TGCGCCAGCAGCTTGGTGGGTAGCAGCACAGATACGCAGTATTTT. The encoded protein is CASSLVGSSTDTQYF. Complete variable domain (other parts from reference TRBV5-1 and TRBJ2-3): KAGVTQTPRYLIKTRGQQVTLSCSPISGHRSVSWYQQTPGQGLQFLFEYFSETQRNKGNFPGRFSGRQFSNSRSEMNVSTLELGDSALYLCASSLVGSSTDTQYFGPGTRLTVL.

This clonotype has a single count. The chain couples TRBV28 to TRBJ2-2, with 7 bases aligning to TRBD1. There are 17 residues in the CDR3. CDR1 is MDHEN and CDR2 is SYDVKM in the germline V gene. V lost 6 bases and J lost 1; bases outside the gene matches: 11. The CDR3 region is CASRPPGAGGNTGELFF. The CDR3 bases are TGTGCCAGCAGGCCCCCAGGTGCAGGGGGGAACACCGGGGAGCTGTTTTTT.

The chain couples TRBV9 to TRBJ1-2, with 8 bases lining up with TRBD1. CDR1 and CDR2 from the germline V gene are SGDLS and YYNGEE. The CDR3 has 17 amino acids. V lost 0 bases, J lost 2 bases, and 9 bases stayed unmatched. CDR3 residues: CASSVDPGQGLNYGYTF. The CDR3 region has the DNA TGTGCCAGCAGCGTAGACCCCGGACAGGGACTGAACTATGGCTACACCTTC.

V usage is TRBV25-1 and J usage is TRBJ1-2; D unclear. V lost 8 bases and J lost 2, with 12 bases in between. The CDR3 runs 13 residues. Germline assignment: CDR1 MGHDK and CDR2 SYGVNS. The CDR3 loop is CASSLTTNYGYTF. The CDR3 DNA reads as TGTGCCAGCTCACTAACAACCAACTATGGCTACACCTTC.

The chain links TRBV4-2 to TRBJ2-7; a possible D gene is TRBD2 (6 bases). Trimming left V 0 bases short and J 4 bases short, with 13 bases between. The germline V gene has CDR1 LGHNA and CDR2 YNFKEQ. This CDR3 contains 15 residues. CDR3: CASSQDIPGEYEQYF. The CDR3 DNA reads TGTGCCAGCAGCCAAGATATTCCGGGGGAGTACGAGCAGTACTTC.

This chain joins TRBV5-1 and TRBJ1-2; a weak D match, TRBD1 (5 bases). Per germline, CDR1 SGHRS and CDR2 YFSETQ. Trimming removed 4 bases at V and 8 bases at J, with 12 bases between. The length of the CDR3 is 12 residues. The CDR3 is CASSTGGYGYTF. CDR3 nucleotide sequence: TGCGCCAGCAGCACCGGGGGATACGGCTACACCTTC.

The chain links TRBV6-5 to TRBJ2-7, with 7 bases fitting TRBD1. Trimming took 5 bases from V and 2 from J; bases not matched to a gene: 3. CDR1 is MNHEY and CDR2 is SVGAGI in the germline V gene. The CDR3 covers 13 residues. CDR3 in amino acids: CASSTGVAYEQYF. For the CDR3, the DNA is TGTGCCAGCAGTACAGGGGTAGCCTACGAGCAGTACTTC.

The rearrangement joins TRBV5-1 to TRBJ2-5; 7 bases are shared with TRBD2. Unmatched junction bases numbered 5, after V lost 0 bases and J lost 0 bases. Germline loops: CDR1 SGHRS, CDR2 YFSETQ. This CDR3 is built from 16 residues. CDR3 residues: CASSLARRGDQETQYF. CDR3 DNA: TGCGCCAGCAGCTTGGCCAGACGGGGGGACCAAGAGACCCAGTACTTC.

As to this clonotype: Relative to the germline gene, one junction end is altered; a read error may explain this. This chain connects TRBV27 to TRBJ1-1; possible D gene TRBD1, 5 bases. The V gene's germline CDR1 is MNHEY and CDR2 SMNVEV (reference sequence). CDR3 length: 14 residues. The CDR3, as DNA: TGTGCCAGCAGTCGGCAGGGATCGAACACTGAAGCTTTTTTT. Protein product: CASSRQGSNTEAFF.

The chain combines TRBV28 with TRBJ1-5; no clear D gene. Trimming cost V 6 bases and J 5 bases, with 11 bases left between them. Germline V gene lookup returns CDR1 MDHEN and CDR2 SYDVKM. CDR3 length equals 13 residues. The CDR3: CASSAPQDQPQHF. The CDR3 bases are TGTGCCAGCAGCGCCCCCCAGGATCAGCCCCAGCATTTT. The full variable domain, in which reference TRBV28 and TRBJ1-5 provide the parts outside the CDR3, is DVKVTQSSRYLVKRTGEKVFLECVQDMDHENMFWYRQDPGLGLRLIYFSYDVKMKEKGDIPEGYSVSREKKERFSLILESASTNQTSMYLCASSAPQDQPQHFGDGTRLSIL.

This CDR3 is CASSLVQGGNTEAFF. The CDR3, as DNA: TGCGCCAGCAGCTTGGTTCAAGGGGGGAACACTGAAGCTTTCTTT. The chain recombines TRBV5-1 with TRBJ1-1; D perhaps matches TRBD1 (6 bases). Trimming removed 0 bases from V and 1 base from J, with 10 bases in between. Germline V CDR1 and CDR2: SGHRS, YFSETQ. This CDR3 is 15 amino acids long. The variable domain in full, with the rest retrieved from reference TRBV5-1 and TRBJ1-1, is KAGVTQTPRYLIKTRGQQVTLSCSPISGHRSVSWYQQTPGQGLQFLFEYFSETQRNKGNFPGRFSGRQFSNSRSEMNVSTLELGDSALYLCASSLVQGGNTEAFFGQGTRLTVV.

V and J are TRBV27 and TRBJ1-1, with no clear D. The germline V and J ends were trimmed by 6 bases and 4 bases, with 12 bases remaining between them. Germline V CDR1 and CDR2: MNHEY, SMNVEV (reference sequence). This CDR3 spans 13 amino acids. The CDR3 DNA is TGTGCCAGCAGAGACACCGCGGGCACTGAAGCTTTCTTT. Protein product: CASRDTAGTEAFF.

This rearrangement joins TRBV6-5 to TRBJ1-1, with TRBD1 matching 11 bases. Germline CDR1 MNHEY, CDR2 SVGAGI. V dropped 2 bases and J dropped 0; count of bases not matched to a gene: 8. This CDR3 is 18 amino acids long. The CDR3 DNA reads as TGTGCCAGCAGTTACCCATGGGACAGGGGGAAACTGAACACTGAAGCTTTCTTT. Translated: CASSYPWDRGKLNTEAFF.

The gene calls are TRBV5-1 and TRBJ1-5; weak D call: TRBD1 (6 bases). Germline CDR1 SGHRS, CDR2 YFSETQ. CDR3 length equals 15 residues. The ends were cut back, 0 bases at V and 1 base at J, with 8 bases in the middle. CDR3 sequence reads: CASSLDQGSNQPQHF. The CDR3 DNA is TGCGCCAGCAGCTTGGACCAGGGGAGCAATCAGCCCCAGCATTTT.

The rearrangement links TRBV29-1 to TRBJ1-1, with 7 bases that match TRBD1. The CDR3 length is 14 residues. The V and J ends lost 6 bases and 5 bases, in that order; junction bases with no gene match: 12. The V gene's germline CDR1 is SQVTM and CDR2 ANQGSEA. The CDR3, as DNA: TGCAGCGTGACCCGATTCGGGACAGATACTGAAGCTTTCTTT. It is translated as CSVTRFGTDTEAFF.

The chain has TRBV20-1 and TRBJ2-1; 12 bases map to TRBD2. J was trimmed by 7 bases and V by 3 bases; bases with no gene match: 4. Germline assignment: CDR1 DFQATT and CDR2 SNEGSKA (reference sequence). This CDR3 is 14 amino acids long. The CDR3 DNA follows: TGCAGTGCTAGGCCTAGCGGGAGGGATAATGAGCAGTTCTTC. It yields the protein CSARPSGRDNEQFF.

The chain carries TRBV12-3 or TRBV12-4 and TRBJ1-3, with D unclear. Trimming removed 8 bases from V and 2 bases from J, with 7 bases in between. CDR3 size: 12 residues. CDR3: CASGNTGNTIYF. DNA of the CDR3: TGTGCCAGCGGGAATACTGGAAACACCATATATTTT.

This sequence joins TRBV24-1 and TRBJ2-6, with D unresolved. The germline V and J ends were trimmed by 3 bases and 4 bases, with 12 bases remaining between them. CDR1 and CDR2 (germline): KGHDR, SFDVKD. The CDR3 covers 16 residues. DNA for the CDR3: TGTGCCACCAGTGATCCGTCGGGTCCCGGGGCCAACGTCCTGACTTTC. It yields the protein CATSDPSGPGANVLTF.

This clonotype has a handful of counts. This chain connects TRBV4-1 to TRBJ1-1; D is perhaps TRBD1 (5 bases). The CDR3 is 14 amino acids. From germline, CDR1 is MGHRA and CDR2 YSYEKL. Trimming pared 3 bases from V and 1 base from J, leaving 9 bases between. CDR3 in amino acids: CASSQQGTNTEAFF. The DNA of the CDR3 is TGCGCCAGCAGCCAGCAGGGAACGAACACTGAAGCTTTCTTT.

J is TRBJ1-2 and V is TRBV6-4, with D hard to call. V was trimmed by 0 bases and J by 5 bases, leaving 4 bases between them. Germline assignment: CDR1 MRHNA and CDR2 SNTAGT. The CDR3 runs to 12 residues. The CDR3 DNA reads as TGTGCCAGCAGTGACTCTGGATATGGCTACACCTTC. It translates to CASSDSGYGYTF.

V usage is TRBV20-1 and J usage is TRBJ2-3; D not certain. The ends were cut back, 3 bases at V and 0 bases at J, with 10 bases in the middle. In germline, CDR1 is DFQATT, CDR2 SNEGSKA (reference sequence). This CDR3 spans 14 amino acids. The CDR3 sequence is CSASVGKSTDTQYF. The CDR3, as DNA: TGCAGTGCTAGTGTTGGCAAGAGCACAGATACGCAGTATTTT.

The genes are TRBV18 and TRBJ2-5, with unresolved D. Germline CDR1 KGHSH, CDR2 LQKENI. The V end was cut by 3 bases, the J end by 7 bases, with 9 bases between. The CDR3 length is 12 residues. The chain's CDR3 is CASSPGLGTQYF. The CDR3 DNA reads TGTGCCAGCTCACCGGGCTTGGGGACCCAGTACTTC.

The rearrangement uses TRBV5-1 and TRBJ2-7; D is tentatively TRBD1 or TRBD2 (5 bases each). Germline assignment: CDR1 SGHRS and CDR2 YFSETQ. The V and J ends lost 1 base and 8 bases respectively, with 7 bases between them. This CDR3 comprises 11 residues. As DNA, the CDR3 is TGCGCCAGCAGCTTGCGGGGCAAGCAGTACTTC. Translating gives CASSLRGKQYF.

This rearrangement joins TRBV5-4 to TRBJ1-6, with 10 nucleotides matching TRBD1. The germline V gene has CDR1 SGHNT and CDR2 YYREEE (reference sequence). The V segment lost 4 bases and the J segment 9 bases; nucleotides outside the gene matches: 7. This CDR3 comprises 15 residues. The CDR3 region has the DNA TGTGCCAGCAGCGCAGACAGGGGGCGAGGTTCACCCCTCCACTTT. Translating gives CASSADRGRGSPLHF.

V and J are TRBV28 and TRBJ1-5, with D perhaps matching TRBD1 (5 bases). CDR3 length equals 15 residues. The germline gives CDR1 MDHEN, CDR2 SYDVKM. V dropped 2 bases and J dropped 11 bases, with 19 bases sitting between them. CDR3 residues: CASSLIGAPSMAQHF. Here the CDR3 DNA reads TGTGCCAGCAGTTTAATCGGGGCCCCGAGTATGGCCCAGCATTTT.

The chain recombines TRBV6-2 or TRBV6-3 with TRBJ2-1, with TRBD2 matching 8 bases. This CDR3 has 13 amino acids. The ends lost 7 bases at V and 10 bases at J; junction bases unmatched: 9. Germline V gene data show CDR1 as MNHEY and CDR2 as SVGEGT. DNA of the CDR3: TGTGCCAGCAAGGACGGGAGGGAGGAGGAGCAGTTCTTC. Its translation is CASKDGREEEQFF.

This clonotype appeared once. The chain carries TRBV13 and TRBJ2-2; D possibly corresponds to TRBD2 (6 bases). The germline V gene encodes CDR1 PRHDT and CDR2 FYEKMQ (reference sequence). The CDR3 is 14 residues long. Deletions cut 3 bases from V and 5 bases from J, with 10 bases between. The DNA for the CDR3 is TGTGCCAGCAGCTTGAACCTAGCGACCGGGGAGCTGTTTTTT. Residues: CASSLNLATGELFF.